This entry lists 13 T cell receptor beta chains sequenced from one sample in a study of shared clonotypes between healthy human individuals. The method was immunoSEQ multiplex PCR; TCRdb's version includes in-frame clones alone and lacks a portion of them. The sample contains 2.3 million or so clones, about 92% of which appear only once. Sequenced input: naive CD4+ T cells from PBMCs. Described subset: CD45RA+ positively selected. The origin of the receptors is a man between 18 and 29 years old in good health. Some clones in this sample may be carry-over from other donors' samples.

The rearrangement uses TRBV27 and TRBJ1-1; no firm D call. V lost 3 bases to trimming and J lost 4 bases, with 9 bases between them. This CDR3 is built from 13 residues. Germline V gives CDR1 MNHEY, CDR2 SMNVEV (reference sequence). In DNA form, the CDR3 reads TGTGCCAGCAGTTTGTCTGAGAGCACTGAAGCTTTCTTT. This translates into CASSLSESTEAFF.

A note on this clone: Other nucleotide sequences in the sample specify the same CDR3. CDR3 residues: CASSVGDSYEQYF. CDR3 DNA: TGTGCCAGCAGCGTAGGGGACAGCTACGAGCAGTACTTC. The chain carries TRBV9 and TRBJ2-7; 7 bases map to TRBD1. Germline CDR1 and CDR2: SGDLS and YYNGEE. The CDR3 length is 13 residues. With V trimmed by 0 bases and J by 3 bases, 0 bases remained unmatched. The full variable domain, rest sourced from reference TRBV9 and TRBJ2-7, is DSGVTQTPKHLITATGQRVTLRCSPRSGDLSVYWYQQSLDQGLQFLIQYYNGEERAKGNILERFSAQQFPDLHSELNLSSLELGDSALYFCASSVGDSYEQYFGPGTRLTVT.

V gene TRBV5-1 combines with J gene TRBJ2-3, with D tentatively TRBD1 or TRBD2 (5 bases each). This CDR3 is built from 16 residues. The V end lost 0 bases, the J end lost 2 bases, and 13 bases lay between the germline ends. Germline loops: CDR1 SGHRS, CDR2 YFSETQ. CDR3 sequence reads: CASSLAGMGVTDTQYF. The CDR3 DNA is TGCGCCAGCAGCTTGGCCGGAATGGGGGTCACAGATACGCAGTATTTT.

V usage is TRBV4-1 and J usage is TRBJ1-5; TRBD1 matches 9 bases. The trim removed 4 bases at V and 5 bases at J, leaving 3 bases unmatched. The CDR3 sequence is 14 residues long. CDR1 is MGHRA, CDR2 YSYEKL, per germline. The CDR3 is CASSRTGAYQPQHF. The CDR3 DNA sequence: TGCGCCAGCAGCCGGACAGGGGCTTATCAGCCCCAGCATTTT.

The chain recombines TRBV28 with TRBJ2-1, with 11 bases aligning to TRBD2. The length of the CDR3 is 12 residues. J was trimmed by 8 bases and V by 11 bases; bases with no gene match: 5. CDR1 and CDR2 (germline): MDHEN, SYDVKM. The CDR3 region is CAVAGGPHEQFF. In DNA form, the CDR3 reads TGTGCCGTAGCGGGAGGGCCCCATGAGCAGTTCTTC.

The CDR3 DNA reads TGTGCCAGCAAACAAGGGCTGAACACTGAAGCTTTCTTT. It encodes CASKQGLNTEAFF. The chain links TRBV21-1 to TRBJ1-1. TRBV21-1 is described as a pseudogene. The CDR3 loop spans 13 amino acids.

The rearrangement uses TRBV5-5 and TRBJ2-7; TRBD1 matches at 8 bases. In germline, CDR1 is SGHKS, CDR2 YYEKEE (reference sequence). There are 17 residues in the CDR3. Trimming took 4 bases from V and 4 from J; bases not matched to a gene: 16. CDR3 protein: CASSLRAGTGLWYEQYF. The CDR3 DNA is TGTGCCAGCAGCCTTAGGGCGGGGACAGGCCTTTGGTACGAGCAGTACTTC. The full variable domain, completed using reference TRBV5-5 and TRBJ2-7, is DAGVTQSPTHLIKTRGQQVTLRCSPISGHKSVSWYQQVLGQGPQFIFQYYEKEERGRGNFPDRFSARQFPNYSSELNVNALLLGDSALYLCASSLRAGTGLWYEQYFGPGTRLTVT.

This CDR3 is CASSQFPRGRSYEQYF. CDR3 DNA: TGTGCCAGCAGCCAATTTCCCCGGGGGCGATCCTACGAGCAGTACTTC. The chain carries TRBV7-2 and TRBJ2-7; D possibly matches TRBD1 or TRBD2 (6 bases each). The CDR3 is 16 amino acids. Trimming removed 5 bases from V and 1 base from J, with 18 bases in between. CDR1 is SGHTA and CDR2 is FQGNSA in the germline V gene.

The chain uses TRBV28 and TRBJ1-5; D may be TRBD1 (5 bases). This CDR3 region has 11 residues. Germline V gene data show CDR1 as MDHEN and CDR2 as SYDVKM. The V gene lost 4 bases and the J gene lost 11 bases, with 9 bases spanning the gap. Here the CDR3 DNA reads TGTGCCAGCAGTTGGGGGGAGGCCCAGCATTTT. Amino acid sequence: CASSWGEAQHF.

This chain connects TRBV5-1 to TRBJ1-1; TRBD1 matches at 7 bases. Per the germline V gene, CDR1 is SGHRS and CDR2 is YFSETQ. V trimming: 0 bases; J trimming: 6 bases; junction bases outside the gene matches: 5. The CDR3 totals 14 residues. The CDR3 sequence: CASSLGQGLPEAFF. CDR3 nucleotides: TGCGCCAGCAGCTTGGGACAGGGTCTGCCTGAAGCTTTCTTT.

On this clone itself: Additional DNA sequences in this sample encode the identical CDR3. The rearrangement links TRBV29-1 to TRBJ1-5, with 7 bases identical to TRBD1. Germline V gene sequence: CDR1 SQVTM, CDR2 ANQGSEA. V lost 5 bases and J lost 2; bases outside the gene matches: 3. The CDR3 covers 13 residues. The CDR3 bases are TGCAGCGTTCAAACAGGGGGCAATCAGCCCCAGCATTTT. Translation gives CSVQTGGNQPQHF.

The CDR3 nucleotides read TGTGCCAGTAGTGACCCCGGGACAGATCCTGGAAACACCATATATTTT. This translates into CASSDPGTDPGNTIYF. The chain recombines TRBV19 with TRBJ1-3; 7 nucleotides line up with TRBD1. Germline lookup yields CDR1 LNHDA and CDR2 SQIVND (reference sequence). The CDR3 spans 16 residues. The ends lost 5 bases at V and 2 bases at J; junction bases unmatched: 9.

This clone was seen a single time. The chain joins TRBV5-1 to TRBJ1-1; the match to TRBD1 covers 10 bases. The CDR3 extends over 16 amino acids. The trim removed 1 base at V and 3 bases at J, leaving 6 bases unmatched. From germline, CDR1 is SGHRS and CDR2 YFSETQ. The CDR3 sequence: CASSLLGQGVDTEAFF. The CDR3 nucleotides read TGCGCCAGCAGCTTGTTAGGACAGGGGGTGGACACTGAAGCTTTCTTT.